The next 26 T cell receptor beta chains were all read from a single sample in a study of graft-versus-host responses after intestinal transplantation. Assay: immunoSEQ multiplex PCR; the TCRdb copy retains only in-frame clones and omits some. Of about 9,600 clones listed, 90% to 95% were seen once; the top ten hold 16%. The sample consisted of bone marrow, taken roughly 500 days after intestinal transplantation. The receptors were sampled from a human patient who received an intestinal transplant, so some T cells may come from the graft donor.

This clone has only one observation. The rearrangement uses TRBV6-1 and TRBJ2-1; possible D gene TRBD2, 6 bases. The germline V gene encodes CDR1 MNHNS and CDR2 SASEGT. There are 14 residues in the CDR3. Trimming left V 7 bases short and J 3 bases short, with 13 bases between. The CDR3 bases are TGTGCCAGCAACCCACTAGCAAACTACAATGAGCAGTTCTTC. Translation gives CASNPLANYNEQFF.

The CDR3 DNA is TGTGCCAGCAGCGTTGGTATAGGGGGAAGCCAAGAGACCCAGTACTTC. Protein product: CASSVGIGGSQETQYF. The V gene is TRBV5-4, the J gene TRBJ2-5, with D perhaps matching TRBD1 (6 bases). Germline CDR1 and CDR2: SGHNT and YYREEE (reference sequence). The CDR3 sequence is 16 residues long. With 4 bases removed from V and 1 base from J, the gap between germline ends came to 17 bases.

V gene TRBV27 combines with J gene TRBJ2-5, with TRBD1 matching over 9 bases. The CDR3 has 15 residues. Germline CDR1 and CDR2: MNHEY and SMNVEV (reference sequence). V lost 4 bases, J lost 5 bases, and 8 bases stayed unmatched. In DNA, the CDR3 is TGTGCCAGCAGTTCCCCCGGGACAGGGTTGGAGACCCAGTACTTC. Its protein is CASSSPGTGLETQYF.

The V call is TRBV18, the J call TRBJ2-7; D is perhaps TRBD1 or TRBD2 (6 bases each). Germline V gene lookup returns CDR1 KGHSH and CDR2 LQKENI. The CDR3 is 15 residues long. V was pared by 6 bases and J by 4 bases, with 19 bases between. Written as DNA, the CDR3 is TGTGCCAGCTCTCCCGGACCAAAGGGGGGTTACGAGCAGTACTTC. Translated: CASSPGPKGGYEQYF.

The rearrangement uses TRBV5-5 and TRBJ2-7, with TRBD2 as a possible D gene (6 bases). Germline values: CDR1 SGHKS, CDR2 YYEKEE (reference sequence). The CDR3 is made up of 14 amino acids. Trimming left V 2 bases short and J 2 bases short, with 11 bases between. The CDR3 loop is CASSLVTGAYEQYF. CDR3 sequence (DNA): TGTGCCAGCAGCTTAGTGACGGGAGCCTACGAGCAGTACTTC.

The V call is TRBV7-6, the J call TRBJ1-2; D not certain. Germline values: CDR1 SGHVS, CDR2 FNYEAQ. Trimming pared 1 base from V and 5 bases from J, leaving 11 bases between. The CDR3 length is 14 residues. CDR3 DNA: TGTGCCAGCAGCTTAGGGCCGGGCGGGTATGGCTACACCTTC. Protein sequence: CASSLGPGGYGYTF.

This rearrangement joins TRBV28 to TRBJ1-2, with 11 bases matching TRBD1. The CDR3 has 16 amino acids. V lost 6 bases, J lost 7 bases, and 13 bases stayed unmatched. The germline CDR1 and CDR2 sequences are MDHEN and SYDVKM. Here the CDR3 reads CASRPPGQGVFGGYTF. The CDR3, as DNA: TGTGCCAGCAGACCTCCGGGACAGGGGGTTTTTGGTGGCTACACCTTC.

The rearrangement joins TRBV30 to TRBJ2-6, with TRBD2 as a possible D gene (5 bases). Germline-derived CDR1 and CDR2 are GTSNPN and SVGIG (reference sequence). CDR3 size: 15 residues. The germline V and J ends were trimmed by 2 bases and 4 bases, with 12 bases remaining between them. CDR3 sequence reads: CAWSHTGMGANVLTF. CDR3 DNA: TGTGCCTGGAGTCACACGGGGATGGGGGCCAACGTCCTGACTTTC.

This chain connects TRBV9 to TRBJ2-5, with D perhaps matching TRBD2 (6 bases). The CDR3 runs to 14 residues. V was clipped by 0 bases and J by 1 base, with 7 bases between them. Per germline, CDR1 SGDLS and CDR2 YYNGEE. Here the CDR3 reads CASSVVGGQETQYF. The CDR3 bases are TGTGCCAGCAGCGTAGTGGGGGGCCAAGAGACCCAGTACTTC.

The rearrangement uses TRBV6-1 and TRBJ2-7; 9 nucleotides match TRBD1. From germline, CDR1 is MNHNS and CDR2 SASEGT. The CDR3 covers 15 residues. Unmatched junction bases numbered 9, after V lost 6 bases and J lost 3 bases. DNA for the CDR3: TGTGCCAGCAGCCGTAGACAGGGGGTATACTACGAGCAGTACTTC. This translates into CASSRRQGVYYEQYF.

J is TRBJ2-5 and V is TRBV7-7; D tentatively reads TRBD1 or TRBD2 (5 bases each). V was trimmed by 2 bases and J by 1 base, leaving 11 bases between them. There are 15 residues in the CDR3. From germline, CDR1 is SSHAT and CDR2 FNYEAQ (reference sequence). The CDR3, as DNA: TGTGCCAGCAGCTTACATGTCGGGGCCCAAGAGACCCAGTACTTC. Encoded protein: CASSLHVGAQETQYF.

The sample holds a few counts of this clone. The CDR3 here is CAWSEGRGSQPQHF. CDR3 in DNA: TGTGCCTGGAGTGAGGGCAGGGGGTCCCAGCCCCAGCATTTT. The genes are TRBV30 and TRBJ1-5; TRBD1 matches at 7 bases. The CDR3 loop spans 14 amino acids. From germline, CDR1 is GTSNPN and CDR2 SVGIG (reference sequence). V shed 1 base, J shed 7 bases, and the junction held 7 bases outside the gene matches.

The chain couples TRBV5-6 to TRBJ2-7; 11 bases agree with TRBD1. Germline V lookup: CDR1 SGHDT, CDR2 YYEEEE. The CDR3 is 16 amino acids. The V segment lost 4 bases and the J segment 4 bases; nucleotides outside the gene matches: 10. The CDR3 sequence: CASSVDRGRFAYEQYF. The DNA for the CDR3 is TGTGCCAGCAGCGTGGACAGGGGGCGTTTTGCGTACGAGCAGTACTTC. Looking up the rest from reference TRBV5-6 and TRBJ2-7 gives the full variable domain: DAGVTQSPTHLIKTRGQQVTLRCSPKSGHDTVSWYQQALGQGPQFIFQYYEEEERQRGNFPDRFSGHQFPNYSSELNVNALLLGDSALYLCASSVDRGRFAYEQYFGPGTRLTVT.

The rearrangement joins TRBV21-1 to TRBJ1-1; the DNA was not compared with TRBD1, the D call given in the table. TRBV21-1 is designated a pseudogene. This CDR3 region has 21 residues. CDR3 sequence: CASSKTSKSQGGTASNTEAFF. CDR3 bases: TGTGCCAGCAGCAAAACGTCGAAATCGCAGGGGGGAACTGCGTCGAACACTGAAGCTTTCTTT.

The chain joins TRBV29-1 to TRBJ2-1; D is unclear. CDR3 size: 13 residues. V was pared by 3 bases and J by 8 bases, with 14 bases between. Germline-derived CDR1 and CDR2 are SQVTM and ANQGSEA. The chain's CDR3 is CSVDSRGRDEQFF. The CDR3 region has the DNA TGCAGCGTTGATAGCCGTGGTCGGGATGAGCAGTTCTTC.

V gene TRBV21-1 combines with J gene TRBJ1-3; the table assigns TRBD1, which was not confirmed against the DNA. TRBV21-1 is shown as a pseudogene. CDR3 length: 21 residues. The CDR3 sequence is CASSKTKWDRGLFLSGNTIYF. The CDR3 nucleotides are TGTGCCAGCAGCAAAACGAAATGGGACAGGGGGCTCTTTCTCTCTGGAAACACCATATATTTT.

The CDR3 DNA follows: TGTGCCAGCAGCTTAGTTAGCGGGCCTCAAGAGACCCAGTACTTC. Translating gives CASSLVSGPQETQYF. J is TRBJ2-5 and V is TRBV7-3; 7 positions match TRBD2. The CDR3 loop spans 15 amino acids. CDR1 SGHTA and CDR2 FQGTGA come from the germline V gene. The J segment lost 2 bases and the V segment lost 2 bases, leaving 5 bases of the junction unmatched.

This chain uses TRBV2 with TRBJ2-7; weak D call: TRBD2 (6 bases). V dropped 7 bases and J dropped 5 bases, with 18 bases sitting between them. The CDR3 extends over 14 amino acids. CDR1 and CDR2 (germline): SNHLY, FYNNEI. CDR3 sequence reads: CASMRYRESNEQYF. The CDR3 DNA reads TGTGCCAGCATGCGTTATCGGGAGTCAAACGAGCAGTACTTC. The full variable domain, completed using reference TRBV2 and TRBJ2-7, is EPEVTQTPSHQVTQMGQEVILRCVPISNHLYFYWYRQILGQKVEFLVSFYNNEISEKSEIFDDQFSVERPDGSNFTLKIRSTKLEDSAMYFCASMRYRESNEQYFGPGTRLTVT.

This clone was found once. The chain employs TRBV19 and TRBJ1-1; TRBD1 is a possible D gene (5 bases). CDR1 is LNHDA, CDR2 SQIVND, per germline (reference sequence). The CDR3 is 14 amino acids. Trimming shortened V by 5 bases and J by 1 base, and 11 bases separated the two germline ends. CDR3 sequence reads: CASSPWGGNTEAFF. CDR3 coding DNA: TGTGCCAGTAGTCCATGGGGGGGGAACACTGAAGCTTTCTTT.

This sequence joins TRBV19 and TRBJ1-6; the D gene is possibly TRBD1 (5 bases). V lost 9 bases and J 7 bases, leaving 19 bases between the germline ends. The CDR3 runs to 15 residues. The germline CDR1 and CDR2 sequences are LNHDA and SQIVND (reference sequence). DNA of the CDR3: TGTGCCAGCCATTCCCAATTGGGGGTAAATTCACCCCTCCACTTT. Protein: CASHSQLGVNSPLHF.

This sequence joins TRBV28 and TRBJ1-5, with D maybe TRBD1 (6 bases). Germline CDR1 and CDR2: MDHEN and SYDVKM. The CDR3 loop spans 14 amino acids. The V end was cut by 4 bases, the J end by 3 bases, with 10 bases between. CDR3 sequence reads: CASSSDSLNQPQHF. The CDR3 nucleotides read TGTGCCAGCAGTTCGGACAGTCTCAATCAGCCCCAGCATTTT.

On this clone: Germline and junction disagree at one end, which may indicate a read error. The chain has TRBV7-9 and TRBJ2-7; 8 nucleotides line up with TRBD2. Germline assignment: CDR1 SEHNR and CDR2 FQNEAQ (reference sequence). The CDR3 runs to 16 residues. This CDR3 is CASSLGGTRSSYGQYF. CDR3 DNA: TGTGCCAGCAGCTTAGGCGGGACTAGGAGTAGTTACGGGCAGTACTTC. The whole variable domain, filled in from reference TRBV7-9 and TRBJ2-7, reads DTGVSQNPRHKITKRGQNVTFRCDPISEHNRLYWYRQTLGQGPEFLTYFQNEAQLEKSRLLSDRFSAERPKGSFSTLEIQRTEQGDSAMYLCASSLGGTRSSYGQYFGPGTRLTVT.

CDR3 sequence (DNA): TGCAGCGGTAAACAGGGGGATGGCTACACCTTC. Its protein product is CSGKQGDGYTF. The chain is built from TRBV29-1 and TRBJ1-2; 8 bases match TRBD1. The J segment lost 6 bases and the V segment lost 7 bases, leaving 4 bases of the junction unmatched. CDR1 is SQVTM, CDR2 ANQGSEA, per germline. This CDR3 is 11 amino acids long.

DNA of the CDR3: TGTGCCAGCGAAGGGATAGATACGCAGTATTTT. It specifies CASEGIDTQYF. The chain combines TRBV28 with TRBJ2-3; D gene uncertain. CDR3 length: 11 residues. Trimming left V 8 bases short and J 5 bases short, with 8 bases between. The germline CDR1 and CDR2 sequences are MDHEN and SYDVKM.

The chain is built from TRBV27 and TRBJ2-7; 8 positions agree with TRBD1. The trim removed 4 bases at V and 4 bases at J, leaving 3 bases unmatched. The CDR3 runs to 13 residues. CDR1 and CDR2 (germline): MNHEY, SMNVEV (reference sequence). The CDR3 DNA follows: TGTGCCAGCAGTTCGGGGACAGGTTACGAGCAGTACTTC. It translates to CASSSGTGYEQYF.

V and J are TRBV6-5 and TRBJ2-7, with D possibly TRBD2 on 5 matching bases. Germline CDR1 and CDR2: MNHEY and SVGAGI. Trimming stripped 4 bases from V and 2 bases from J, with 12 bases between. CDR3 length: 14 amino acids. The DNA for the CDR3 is TGTGCCAGCAGTTTAGGTGGGGAGACCTACGAGCAGTACTTC. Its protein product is CASSLGGETYEQYF.